These T cell receptor beta chains were read from a single sample in a study of beta chain features in type 1 diabetes. TCRdb's copy holds only in-frame clones and misses some; the assay was immunoSEQ multiplex PCR. The data hold under 400,000 clones, with roughly 12% observed a single time. The sample consisted of naive CD4+ T cells from blood. The origin of the receptors is a woman between 18 and 30 years old with type 1 diabetes. The CDR3 runs from the conserved cysteine through the conserved F or W. Each record gives: CDR3 DNA, CDR3 protein, D gene, J gene, V gene, clone size. The D gene is left open where the match is weak. Clone size appears in some rows only: once, few, many, or a class for an expanded clone.

TGTGCCAGCTCACAGGGGCGAAATAATCAGCCCCAGCATTTT,CASSQGRNNQPQHF,.,TRBJ1-5,TRBV18,.
TGCGCCAGCAGCCAAGTAGGACAGGCAGATGGCTACACCTTC,CASSQVGQADGYTF,TRBD1,TRBJ1-2,TRBV4-3,.
TGTGCCAGCAGCTTAGCCCCCCTCAGGGAGGCCTACAATGAGCAGTTCTTC,CASSLAPLREAYNEQFF,.,TRBJ2-1,TRBV7-7,few
TGCGCCAGCAGCCGCGACAGGGACACCGGGGAGCTGTTTTTT,CASSRDRDTGELFF,TRBD1,TRBJ2-2,TRBV5-1,.
TGTGCCAGCAGCCCCATCTTCCGGGACTACTCCTACGAGCAGTACTTC,CASSPIFRDYSYEQYF,TRBD2,TRBJ2-7,TRBV7-9,few
TGTGCCAGCAGCGGCGGGGACAGGGATTACGAGCAGTACTTC,CASSGGDRDYEQYF,TRBD1,TRBJ2-7,TRBV9,.
TGTGCCAGCAGTCGACTAATGGGCATTCAGTACTTC,CASSRLMGIQYF,.,TRBJ2-4,TRBV28,few
TGTGCCAGCAGCAACCCCCGGGAGTACTACGAGCAGTACTTC,CASSNPREYYEQYF,.,TRBJ2-7,TRBV21-1,.
TGTGCCAGTAGTTCACTCGGGACAGGACTCGAAAAACTGTTTTTT,CASSSLGTGLEKLFF,TRBD1,TRBJ1-4,TRBV19,few
TGCGCCAGCAGCCAACCCTACAGGGGAGTTGCCTACAATGAGCAGTTCTTC,CASSQPYRGVAYNEQFF,TRBD1,TRBJ2-1,TRBV4-1,few
TGTGCCACCAGCAGAGCAACAGACTACGAGCAGTACTTC,CATSRATDYEQYF,.,TRBJ2-7,TRBV15,.
TGCAGCGCACCCGTGAGCGGGGGGCTCTCCTACAATGAGCAGTTCTTC,CSAPVSGGLSYNEQFF,TRBD2,TRBJ2-1,TRBV29-1,few
TGCGCCAGCAGCCAAGATAGGGGATACGGGGAGCTGTTTTTT,CASSQDRGYGELFF,.,TRBJ2-2,TRBV4-3,.
TGTGCCATCAGTGAAGGACTAGCGCTTATCTCCCGGGGGCAGTACTTC,CAISEGLALISRGQYF,TRBD2,TRBJ2-7,TRBV10-3,few
TGTGCCAGCAGCCTCTTCGGGACAGTCAATGAGCAGTTCTTC,CASSLFGTVNEQFF,TRBD1,TRBJ2-1,TRBV11-2,few
TGCGCCAGCAGCACAGGGAACACCGGGGAGCTGTTTTTT,CASSTGNTGELFF,.,TRBJ2-2,TRBV5-1,.
TGTGCCAGCAGTACGTCCGGGGTCTACGAGCAGTACTTC,CASSTSGVYEQYF,.,TRBJ2-7,TRBV28,.
TGTGCCAGCTCACCCGCTCAGGATCAGCCCCAGCATTTT,CASSPAQDQPQHF,.,TRBJ1-5,TRBV18,.
TGTGCCAGCAGCGTAGGAGGTGATAGCGGATTCTACAATGAGCAGTTCTTC,CASSVGGDSGFYNEQFF,.,TRBJ2-1,TRBV9,few
TGTGCCAGCAGCTTGGACAGGGCTTACGAGCAGTACTTC,CASSLDRAYEQYF,TRBD1,TRBJ2-7,TRBV7-9,.
TGCGCCAGCAGCTTGACAGGATACAATCAGCCCCAGCATTTT,CASSLTGYNQPQHF,.,TRBJ1-5,TRBV5-1,.
TGTGCCTGGAGTGGGGGAGGGACCCGCTACGAGCAGTACTTC,CAWSGGGTRYEQYF,TRBD2,TRBJ2-7,TRBV30,.
TGTGCCAGCAGCTTAACAGGTGCCTACGAGCAGTACTTC,CASSLTGAYEQYF,.,TRBJ2-7,TRBV5-4,.
TGTGCCAGCAGCCCCTGGACAGGGGAGGAGACCCAGTACTTC,CASSPWTGEETQYF,TRBD1,TRBJ2-5,TRBV7-2,.
TGTGCCAGCAGCTCGGGGGGGCCCGACGATTCACCCCTCCACTTT,CASSSGGPDDSPLHF,.,TRBJ1-6,TRBV5-6,few
TGTGCCAGCAGGAAGGGACAGCTAGTCAATGAGCAGTTCTTC,CASRKGQLVNEQFF,TRBD1,TRBJ2-1,TRBV27,.
TGTGCCAGCAGTGGTCGGGGGGCCAATTACAATGAGCAGTTCTTC,CASSGRGANYNEQFF,.,TRBJ2-1,TRBV5-6,.